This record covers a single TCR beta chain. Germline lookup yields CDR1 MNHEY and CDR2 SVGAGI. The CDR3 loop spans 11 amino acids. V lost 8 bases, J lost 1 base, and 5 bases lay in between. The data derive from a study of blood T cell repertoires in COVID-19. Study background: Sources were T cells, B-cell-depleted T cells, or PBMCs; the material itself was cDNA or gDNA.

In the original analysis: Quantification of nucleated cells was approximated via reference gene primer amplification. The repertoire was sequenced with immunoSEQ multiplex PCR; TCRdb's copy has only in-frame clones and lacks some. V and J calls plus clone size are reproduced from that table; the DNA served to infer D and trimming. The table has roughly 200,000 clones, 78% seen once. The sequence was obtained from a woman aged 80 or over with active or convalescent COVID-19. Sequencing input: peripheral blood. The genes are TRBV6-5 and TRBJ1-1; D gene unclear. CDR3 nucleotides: TGTGCCAGCGGCCCGAACACTGAAGCTTTCTTT. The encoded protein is CASGPNTEAFF.